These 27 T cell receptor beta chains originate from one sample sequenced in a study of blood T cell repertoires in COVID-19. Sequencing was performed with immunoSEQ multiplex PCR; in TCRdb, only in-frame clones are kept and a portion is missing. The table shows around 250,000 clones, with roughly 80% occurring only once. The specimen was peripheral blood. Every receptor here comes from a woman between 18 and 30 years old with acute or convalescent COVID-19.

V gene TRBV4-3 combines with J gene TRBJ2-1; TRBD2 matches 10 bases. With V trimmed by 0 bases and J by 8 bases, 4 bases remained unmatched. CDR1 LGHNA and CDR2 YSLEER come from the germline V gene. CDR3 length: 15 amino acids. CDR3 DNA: TGCGCCAGCAGCCAAGAAGGACTAGCGGAAGATGAGCAGTTCTTC. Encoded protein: CASSQEGLAEDEQFF.

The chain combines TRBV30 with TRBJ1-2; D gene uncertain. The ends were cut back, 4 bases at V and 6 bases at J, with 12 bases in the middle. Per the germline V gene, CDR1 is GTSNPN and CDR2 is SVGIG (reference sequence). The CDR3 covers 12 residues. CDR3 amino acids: CAWNFLGDGYTF. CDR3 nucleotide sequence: TGTGCCTGGAATTTTCTGGGAGATGGCTACACCTTC.

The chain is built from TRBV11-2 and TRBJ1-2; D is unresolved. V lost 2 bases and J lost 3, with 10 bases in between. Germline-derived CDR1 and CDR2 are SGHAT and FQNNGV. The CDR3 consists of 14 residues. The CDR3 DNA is TGTGCCAGCAGCTTACTCGGCGGAGACTATGGCTACACCTTC. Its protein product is CASSLLGGDYGYTF.

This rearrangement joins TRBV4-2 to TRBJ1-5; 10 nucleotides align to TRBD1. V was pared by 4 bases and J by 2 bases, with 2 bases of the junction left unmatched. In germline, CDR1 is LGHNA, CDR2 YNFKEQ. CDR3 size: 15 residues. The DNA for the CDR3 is TGTGCCAGCAGCCCGGACAGGGGGGGCAATCAGCCCCAGCATTTT. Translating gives CASSPDRGGNQPQHF.

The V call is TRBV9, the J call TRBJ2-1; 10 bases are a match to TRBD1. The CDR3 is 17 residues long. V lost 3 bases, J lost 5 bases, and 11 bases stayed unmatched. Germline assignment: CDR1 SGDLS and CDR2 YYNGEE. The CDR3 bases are TGTGCCAGCAGCGGAGCCGTACGGGACAGGGGTCACAATGAGCAGTTCTTC. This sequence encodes CASSGAVRDRGHNEQFF.

The CDR3 DNA reads as TGTGCCAGCAGCTTAGCGGGAGCCGAGAATGAGCAGTTCTTC. Amino acids: CASSLAGAENEQFF. V gene TRBV7-9 combines with J gene TRBJ2-1; D is possibly TRBD2 (5 bases). The CDR3 is made up of 14 amino acids. V shed 0 bases and J shed 7 bases, with 10 bases lying between them. Germline lookup yields CDR1 SEHNR and CDR2 FQNEAQ (reference sequence).

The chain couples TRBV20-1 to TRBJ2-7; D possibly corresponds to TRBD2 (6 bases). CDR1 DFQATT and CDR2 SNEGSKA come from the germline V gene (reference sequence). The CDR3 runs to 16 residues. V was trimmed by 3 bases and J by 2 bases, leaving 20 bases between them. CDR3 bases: TGCAGTGCTAGTGAGTTGGTAGTAGCGGACCCCTACGAGCAGTACTTC. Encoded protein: CSASELVVADPYEQYF.

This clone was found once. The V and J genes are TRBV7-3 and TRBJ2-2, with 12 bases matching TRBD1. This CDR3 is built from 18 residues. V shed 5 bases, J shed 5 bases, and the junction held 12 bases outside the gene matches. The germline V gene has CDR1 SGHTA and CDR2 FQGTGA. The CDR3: CASSLQSGTGGGTGELFF. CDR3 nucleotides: TGTGCCAGCAGCCTTCAGAGCGGGACAGGGGGCGGAACCGGGGAGCTGTTTTTT. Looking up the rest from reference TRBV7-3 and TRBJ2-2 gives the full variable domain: GAGVSQTPSNKVTEKGKYVELRCDPISGHTALYWYRQSLGQGPEFLIYFQGTGAADDSGLPNDRFFAVRPEGSVSTLKIQRTERGDSAVYLCASSLQSGTGGGTGELFFGEGSRLTVL.

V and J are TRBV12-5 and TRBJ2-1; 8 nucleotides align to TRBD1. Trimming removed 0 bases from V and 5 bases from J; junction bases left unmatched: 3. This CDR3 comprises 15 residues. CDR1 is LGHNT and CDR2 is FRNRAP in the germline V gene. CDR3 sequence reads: CASGLVGTGNNEQFF. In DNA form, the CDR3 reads TGTGCTAGTGGTTTGGTAGGGACAGGAAACAATGAGCAGTTCTTC. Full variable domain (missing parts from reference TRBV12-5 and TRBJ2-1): DARVTQTPRHKVTEMGQEVTMRCQPILGHNTVFWYRQTMMQGLELLAYFRNRAPLDDSGMPKDRFSAEMPDATLATLKIQPSEPRDSAVYFCASGLVGTGNNEQFFGPGTRLTVL.

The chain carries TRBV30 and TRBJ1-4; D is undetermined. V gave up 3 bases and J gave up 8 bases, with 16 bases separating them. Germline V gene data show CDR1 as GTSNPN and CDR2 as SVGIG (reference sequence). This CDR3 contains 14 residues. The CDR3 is CAWSLNGVNEKLFF. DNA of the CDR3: TGTGCCTGGAGCCTGAACGGGGTAAACGAAAAACTGTTTTTT.

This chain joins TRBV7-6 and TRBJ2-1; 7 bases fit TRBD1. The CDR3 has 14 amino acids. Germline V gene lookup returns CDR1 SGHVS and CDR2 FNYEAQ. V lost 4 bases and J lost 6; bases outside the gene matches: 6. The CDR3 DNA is TGTGCCAGCAGCTCCTCGACAGGGAGCAATGAGCAGTTCTTC. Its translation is CASSSSTGSNEQFF.

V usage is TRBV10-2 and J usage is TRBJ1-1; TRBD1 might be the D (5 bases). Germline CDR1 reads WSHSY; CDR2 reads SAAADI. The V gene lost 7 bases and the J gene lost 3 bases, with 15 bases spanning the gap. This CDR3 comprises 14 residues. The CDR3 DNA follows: TGCGCCAGCATAGGAGACCAGGGCGACACTGAAGCTTTCTTT. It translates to CASIGDQGDTEAFF.

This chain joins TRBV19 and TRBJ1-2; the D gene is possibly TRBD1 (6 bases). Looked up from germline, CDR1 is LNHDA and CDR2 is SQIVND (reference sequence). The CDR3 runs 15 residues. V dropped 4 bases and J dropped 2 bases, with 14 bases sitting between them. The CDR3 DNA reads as TGTGCCAGTAGTAACCCGACAGGAGACAACTATGGCTACACCTTC. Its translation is CASSNPTGDNYGYTF.

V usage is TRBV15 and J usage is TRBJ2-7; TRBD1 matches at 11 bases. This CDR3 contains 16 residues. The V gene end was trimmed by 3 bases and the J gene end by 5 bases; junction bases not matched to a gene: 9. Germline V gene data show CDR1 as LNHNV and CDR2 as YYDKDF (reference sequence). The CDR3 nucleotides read TGTGCCACCAGCAGGGACAGGGGGCTGGTTTTGGACGAGCAGTACTTC. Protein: CATSRDRGLVLDEQYF.

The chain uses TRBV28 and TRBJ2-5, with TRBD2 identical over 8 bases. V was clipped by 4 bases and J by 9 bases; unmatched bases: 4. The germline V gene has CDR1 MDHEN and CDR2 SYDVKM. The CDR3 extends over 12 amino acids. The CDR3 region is CASSSGGRPQYF. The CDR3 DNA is TGTGCCAGCAGTTCCGGCGGGAGGCCCCAGTACTTC.

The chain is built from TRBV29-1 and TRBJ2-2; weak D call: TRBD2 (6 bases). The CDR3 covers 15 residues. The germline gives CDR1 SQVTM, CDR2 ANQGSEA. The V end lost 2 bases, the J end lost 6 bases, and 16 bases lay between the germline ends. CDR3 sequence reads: CSVEFSRGKAGELFF. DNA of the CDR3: TGCAGCGTTGAATTTTCCCGGGGGAAGGCCGGGGAGCTGTTTTTT.

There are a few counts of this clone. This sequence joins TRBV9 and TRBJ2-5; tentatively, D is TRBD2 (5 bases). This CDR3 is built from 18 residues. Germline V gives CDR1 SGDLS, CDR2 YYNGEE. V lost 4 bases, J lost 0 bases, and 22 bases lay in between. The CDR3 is CASSPRTPLEGYQETQYF. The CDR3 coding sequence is TGTGCCAGCAGCCCCCGGACTCCACTAGAGGGTTACCAAGAGACCCAGTACTTC.

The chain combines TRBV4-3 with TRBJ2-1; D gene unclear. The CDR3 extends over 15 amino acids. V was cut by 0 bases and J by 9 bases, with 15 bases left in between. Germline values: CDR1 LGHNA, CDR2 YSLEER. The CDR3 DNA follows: TGCGCCAGCAGCCAAGATTCGTGGAGCTTTGGTGAGCAGTTCTTC. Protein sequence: CASSQDSWSFGEQFF.

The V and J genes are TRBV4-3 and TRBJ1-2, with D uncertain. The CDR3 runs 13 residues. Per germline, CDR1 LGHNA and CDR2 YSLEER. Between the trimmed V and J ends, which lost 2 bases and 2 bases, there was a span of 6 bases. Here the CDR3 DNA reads TGCGCCAGCAGCCAACAGGAAAACTATGGCTACACCTTC. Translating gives CASSQQENYGYTF.

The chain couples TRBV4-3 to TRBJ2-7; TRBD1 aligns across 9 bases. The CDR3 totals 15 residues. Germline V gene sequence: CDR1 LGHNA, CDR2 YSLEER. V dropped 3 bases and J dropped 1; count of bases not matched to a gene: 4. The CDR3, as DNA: TGCGCCAGCAGCCAGGGGACAGGGACTTCCTACGAGCAGTACTTC. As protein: CASSQGTGTSYEQYF.

CDR3 sequence reads: CASSLGGTYGYTF. DNA for the CDR3: TGTGCCAGCAGTTTGGGGGGAACGTATGGCTACACCTTC. This sequence joins TRBV12-3 or TRBV12-4 and TRBJ1-2; maybe TRBD1 (5 bases). This CDR3 has 13 residues. V dropped 3 bases and J dropped 5 bases, with 10 bases sitting between them.

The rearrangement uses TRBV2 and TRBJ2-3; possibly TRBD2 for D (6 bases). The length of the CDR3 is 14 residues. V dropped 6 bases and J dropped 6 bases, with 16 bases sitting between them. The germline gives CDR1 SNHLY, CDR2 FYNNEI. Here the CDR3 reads CASRTGSNSDTQYF. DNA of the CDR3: TGTGCCAGCAGGACCGGGAGTAACTCCGATACGCAGTATTTT.

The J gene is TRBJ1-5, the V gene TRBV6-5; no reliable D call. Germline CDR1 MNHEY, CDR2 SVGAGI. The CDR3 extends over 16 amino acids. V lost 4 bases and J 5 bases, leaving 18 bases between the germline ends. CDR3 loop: CASSSLYLPRDQPQHF. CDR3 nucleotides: TGTGCCAGCAGTTCCCTTTATTTGCCGCGAGATCAGCCCCAGCATTTT.

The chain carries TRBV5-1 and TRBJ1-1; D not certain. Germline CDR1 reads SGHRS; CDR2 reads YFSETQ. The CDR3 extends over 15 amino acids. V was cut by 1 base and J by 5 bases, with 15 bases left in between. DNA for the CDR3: TGCGCCAGCAGCTTGAGTAACCTGAGGGAGACTGAAGCTTTCTTT. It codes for CASSLSNLRETEAFF.

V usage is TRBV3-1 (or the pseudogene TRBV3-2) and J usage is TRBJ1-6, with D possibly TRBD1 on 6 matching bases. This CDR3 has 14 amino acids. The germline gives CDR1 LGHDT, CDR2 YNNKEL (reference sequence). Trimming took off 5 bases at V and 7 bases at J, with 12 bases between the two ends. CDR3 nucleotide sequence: TGTGCCAGCAGCAACGGACAGCAGAATTCACCCCTCCACTTT. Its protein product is CASSNGQQNSPLHF.

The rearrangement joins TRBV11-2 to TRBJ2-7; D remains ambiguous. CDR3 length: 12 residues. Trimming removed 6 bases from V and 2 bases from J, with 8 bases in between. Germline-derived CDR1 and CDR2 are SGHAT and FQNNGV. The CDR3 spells CASRPTTYEQYF. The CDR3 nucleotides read TGTGCCAGCAGGCCTACGACCTACGAGCAGTACTTC.

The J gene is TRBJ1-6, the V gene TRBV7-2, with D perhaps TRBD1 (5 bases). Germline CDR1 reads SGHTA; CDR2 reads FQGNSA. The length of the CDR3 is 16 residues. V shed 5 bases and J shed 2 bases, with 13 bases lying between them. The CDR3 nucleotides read TGTGCCAGCAGCCTCAGACAGTCCACCTATAATTCACCCCTCCACTTT. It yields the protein CASSLRQSTYNSPLHF.